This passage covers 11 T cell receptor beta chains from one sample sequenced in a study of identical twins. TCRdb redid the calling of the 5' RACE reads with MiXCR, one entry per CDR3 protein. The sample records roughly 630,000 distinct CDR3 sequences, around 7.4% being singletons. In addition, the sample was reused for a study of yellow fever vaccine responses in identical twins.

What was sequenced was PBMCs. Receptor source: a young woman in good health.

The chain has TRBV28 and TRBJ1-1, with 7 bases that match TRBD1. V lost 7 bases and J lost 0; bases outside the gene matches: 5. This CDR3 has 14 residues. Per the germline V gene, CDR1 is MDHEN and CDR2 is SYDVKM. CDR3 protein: CASTSGTVNTEAFF. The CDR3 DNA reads TGTGCCAGCACCTCCGGGACAGTGAACACTGAAGCTTTCTTT.

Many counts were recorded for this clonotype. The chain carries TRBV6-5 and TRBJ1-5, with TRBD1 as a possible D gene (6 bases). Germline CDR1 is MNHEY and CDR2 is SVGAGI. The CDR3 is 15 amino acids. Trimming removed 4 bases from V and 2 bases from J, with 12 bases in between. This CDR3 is CASSFSGVRNQPQHF. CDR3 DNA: TGTGCCAGCAGTTTTTCAGGGGTGCGCAATCAGCCCCAGCATTTT.

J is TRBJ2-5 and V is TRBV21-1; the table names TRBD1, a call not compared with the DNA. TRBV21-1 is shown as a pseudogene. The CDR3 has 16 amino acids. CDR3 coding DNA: TGTGCCAGCAGCAAAAGGGGGGGGGAACCCCAAGAGACCCAGTACTTC. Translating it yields CASSKRGGEPQETQYF.

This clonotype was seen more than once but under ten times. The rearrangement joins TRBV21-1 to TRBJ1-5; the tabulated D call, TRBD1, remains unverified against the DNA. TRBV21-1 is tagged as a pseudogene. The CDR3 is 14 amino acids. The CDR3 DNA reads TGTGCCACAGCCGGGGCGGCACCCCGGGGGCCCCAGCATTTT. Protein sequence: CATAGAAPRGPQHF.

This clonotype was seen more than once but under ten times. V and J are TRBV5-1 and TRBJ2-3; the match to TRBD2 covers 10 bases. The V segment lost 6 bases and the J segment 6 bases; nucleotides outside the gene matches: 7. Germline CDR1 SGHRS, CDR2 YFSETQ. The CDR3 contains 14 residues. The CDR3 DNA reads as TGCGCCAGCAATAGCGGGAGGAATCGCGATACGCAGTATTTT. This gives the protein CASNSGRNRDTQYF.

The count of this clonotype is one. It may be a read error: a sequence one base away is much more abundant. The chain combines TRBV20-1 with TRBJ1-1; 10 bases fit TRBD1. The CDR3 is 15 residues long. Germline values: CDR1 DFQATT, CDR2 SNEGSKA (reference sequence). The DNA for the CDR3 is TGCAGTACTAGAGACTCGACAGGGGGCGGGACTGAAGCTTTCTTT. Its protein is CSTRDSTGGGTEAFF.

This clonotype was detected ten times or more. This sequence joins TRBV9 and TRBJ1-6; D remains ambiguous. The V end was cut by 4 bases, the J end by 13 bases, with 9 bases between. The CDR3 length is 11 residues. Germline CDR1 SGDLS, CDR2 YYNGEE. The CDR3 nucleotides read TGTGCCAGCAGCCCAACGAACCCCCTCCACTTT. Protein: CASSPTNPLHF.

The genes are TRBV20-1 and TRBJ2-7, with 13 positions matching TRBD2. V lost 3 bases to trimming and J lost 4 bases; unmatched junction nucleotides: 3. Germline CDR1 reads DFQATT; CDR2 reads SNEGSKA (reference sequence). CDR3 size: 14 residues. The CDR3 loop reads CSASGLAGVYEQYF. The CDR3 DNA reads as TGCAGTGCTAGCGGACTAGCGGGAGTGTACGAGCAGTACTTC.

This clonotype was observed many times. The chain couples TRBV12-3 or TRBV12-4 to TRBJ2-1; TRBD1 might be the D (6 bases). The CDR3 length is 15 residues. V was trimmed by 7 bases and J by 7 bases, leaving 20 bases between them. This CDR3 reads CASTSRDKFWNEQFF. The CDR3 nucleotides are TGTGCCAGCACATCCAGGGACAAATTTTGGAATGAGCAGTTCTTC.

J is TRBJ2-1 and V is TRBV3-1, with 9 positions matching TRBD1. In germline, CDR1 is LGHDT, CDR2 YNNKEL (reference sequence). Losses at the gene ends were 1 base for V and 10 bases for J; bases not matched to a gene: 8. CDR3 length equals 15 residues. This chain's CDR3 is CASSQATGGANEQFF. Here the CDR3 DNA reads TGTGCCAGCAGCCAAGCCACAGGGGGCGCGAACGAGCAGTTCTTC.

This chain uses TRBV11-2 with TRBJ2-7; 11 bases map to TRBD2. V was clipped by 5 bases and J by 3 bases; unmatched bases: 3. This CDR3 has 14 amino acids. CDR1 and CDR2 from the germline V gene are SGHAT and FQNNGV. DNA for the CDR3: TGTGCCAGCAGCGTTACTAGCGGGGGCTACGAGCAGTACGTC. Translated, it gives CASSVTSGGYEQYV.